This T cell receptor (beta chain) was observed in a study of T cell responses to AZD1222 COVID-19 vaccine. Study-wide points: Two AZD1222 doses significantly raised spike-specific TCR breadth and depth over controls. Just 5 to 7 AZD1222 recipients were seropositive at baseline. In a largely white British group with more females than males, clonal diversity was possibly underestimated.

The data were produced by immunoSEQ multiplex PCR, yet TCRdb's version contains in-frame clones alone and is incomplete. The sample holds around 99,000 clones, approximately 94% seen once. Remarks on this clone: The antigen is unknown.

J was trimmed by 0 bases and V by 5 bases; bases with no gene match: 6. Per germline, CDR1 SEHNR and CDR2 FQNEAQ (reference sequence). This CDR3 has 16 amino acids. The V and J genes are TRBV7-9 and TRBJ1-4; TRBD1 matches at 7 bases. The sequenced sample was peripheral blood, obtained on day 0 of AZD1222 vaccination. The sequence was collected from an adult in good health. CDR3 sequence reads: CASSQPQGATNEKLFF. CDR3 sequence (DNA): TGTGCCAGCAGCCAACCTCAGGGGGCAACTAATGAAAAACTGTTTTTT.